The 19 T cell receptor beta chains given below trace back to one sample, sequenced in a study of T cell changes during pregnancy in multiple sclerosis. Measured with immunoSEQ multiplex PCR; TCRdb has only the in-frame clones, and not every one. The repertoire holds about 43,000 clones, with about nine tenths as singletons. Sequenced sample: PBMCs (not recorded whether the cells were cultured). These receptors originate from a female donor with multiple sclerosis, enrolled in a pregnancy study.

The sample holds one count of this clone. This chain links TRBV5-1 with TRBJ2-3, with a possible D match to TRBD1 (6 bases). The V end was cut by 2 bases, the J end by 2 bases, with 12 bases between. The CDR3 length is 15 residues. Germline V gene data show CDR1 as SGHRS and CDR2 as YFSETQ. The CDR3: CASSFPGDLTDTQYF. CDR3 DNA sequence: TGCGCCAGCAGCTTCCCAGGGGACCTCACAGATACGCAGTATTTT.

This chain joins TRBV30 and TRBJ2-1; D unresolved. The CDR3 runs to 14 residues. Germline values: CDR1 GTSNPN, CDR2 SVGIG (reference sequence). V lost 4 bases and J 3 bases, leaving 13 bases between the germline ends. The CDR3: CAWMRGGNYNEQFF. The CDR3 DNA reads TGTGCCTGGATGCGTGGCGGAAACTACAATGAGCAGTTCTTC.

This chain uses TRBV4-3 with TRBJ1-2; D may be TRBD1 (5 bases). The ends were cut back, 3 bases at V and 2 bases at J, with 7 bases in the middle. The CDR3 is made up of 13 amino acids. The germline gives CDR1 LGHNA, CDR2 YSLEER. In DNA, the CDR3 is TGCGCCAGCAGCCAGGGGGACAACTATGGCTACACCTTC. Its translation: CASSQGDNYGYTF.

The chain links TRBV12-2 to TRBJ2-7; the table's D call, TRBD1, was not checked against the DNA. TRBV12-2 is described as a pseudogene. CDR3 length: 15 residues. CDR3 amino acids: CASRLADRVGWEQYF. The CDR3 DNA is TGTGCAAGTCGCTTAGCAGACAGGGTGGGCTGGGAGCAGTACTTC.

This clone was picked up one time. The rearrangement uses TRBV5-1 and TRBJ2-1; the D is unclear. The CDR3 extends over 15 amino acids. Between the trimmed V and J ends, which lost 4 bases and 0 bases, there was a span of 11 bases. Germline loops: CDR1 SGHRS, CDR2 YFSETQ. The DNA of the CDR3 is TGCGCCAGCAGCCCGGCGGTAAACTCCTACAATGAGCAGTTCTTC. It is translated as CASSPAVNSYNEQFF.

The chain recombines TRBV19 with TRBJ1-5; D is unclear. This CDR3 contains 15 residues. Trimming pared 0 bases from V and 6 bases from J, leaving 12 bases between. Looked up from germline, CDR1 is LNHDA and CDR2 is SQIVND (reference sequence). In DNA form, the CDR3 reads TGTGCCAGTAGTATAGAGTCCCTGGTAAGTCAGCCCCAGCATTTT. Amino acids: CASSIESLVSQPQHF.

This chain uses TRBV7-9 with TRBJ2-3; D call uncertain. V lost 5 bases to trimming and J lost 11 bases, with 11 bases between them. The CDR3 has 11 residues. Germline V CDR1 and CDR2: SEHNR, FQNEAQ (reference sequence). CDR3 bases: TGTGCCAGCAGCCTCCAACCAGAGCAGTATTTT. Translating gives CASSLQPEQYF. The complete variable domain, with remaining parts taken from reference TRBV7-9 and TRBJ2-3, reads DTGVSQNPRHKITKRGQNVTFRCDPISEHNRLYWYRQTLGQGPEFLTYFQNEAQLEKSRLLSDRFSAERPKGSFSTLEIQRTEQGDSAMYLCASSLQPEQYFGPGTRLTVL.

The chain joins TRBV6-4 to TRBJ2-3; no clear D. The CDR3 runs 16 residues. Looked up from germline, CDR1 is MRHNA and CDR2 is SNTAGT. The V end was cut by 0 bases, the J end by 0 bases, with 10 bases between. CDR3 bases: TGTGCCAGCAGTGACTCGATTTCTGGGAGCACAGATACGCAGTATTTT. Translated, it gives CASSDSISGSTDTQYF.

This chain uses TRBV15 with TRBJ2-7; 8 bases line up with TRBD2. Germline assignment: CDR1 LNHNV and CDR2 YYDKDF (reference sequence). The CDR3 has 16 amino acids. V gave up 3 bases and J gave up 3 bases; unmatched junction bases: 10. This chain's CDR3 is CATSSLTGTSYYEQYF. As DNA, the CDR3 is TGTGCCACCAGCAGCCTCACCGGGACTAGTTACTACGAGCAGTACTTC.

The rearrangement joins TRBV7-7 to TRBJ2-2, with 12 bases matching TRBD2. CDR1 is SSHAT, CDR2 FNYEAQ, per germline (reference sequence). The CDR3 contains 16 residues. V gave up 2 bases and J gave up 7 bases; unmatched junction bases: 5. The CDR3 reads CASSLRTSGTGGELFF. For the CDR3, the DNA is TGTGCCAGCAGCTTACGGACTAGCGGGACTGGCGGGGAGCTGTTTTTT.

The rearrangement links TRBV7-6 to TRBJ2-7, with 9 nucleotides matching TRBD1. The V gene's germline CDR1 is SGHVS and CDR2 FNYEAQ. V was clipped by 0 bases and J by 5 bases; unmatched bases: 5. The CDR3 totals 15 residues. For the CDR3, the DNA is TGTGCCAGCAGCTTAGCGGGACAGGGAAGCGACGAGCAGTACTTC. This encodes CASSLAGQGSDEQYF.

In nucleotides, the CDR3 is TGTGCCAGTAGTCCCCGCGGCTACAATCAGCCCCAGCATTTT. Translating it yields CASSPRGYNQPQHF. V is TRBV19 and J is TRBJ1-5, with D unclear. The germline V and J ends were trimmed by 5 bases and 3 bases, with 11 bases remaining between them. Germline CDR1 reads LNHDA; CDR2 reads SQIVND (reference sequence). CDR3 length: 14 amino acids.

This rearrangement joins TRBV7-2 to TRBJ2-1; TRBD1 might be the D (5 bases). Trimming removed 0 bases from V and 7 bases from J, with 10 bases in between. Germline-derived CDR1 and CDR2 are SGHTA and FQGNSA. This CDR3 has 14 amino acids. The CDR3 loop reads CASSLADKGNEQFF. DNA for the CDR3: TGTGCCAGCAGCTTAGCGGACAAGGGTAATGAGCAGTTCTTC.

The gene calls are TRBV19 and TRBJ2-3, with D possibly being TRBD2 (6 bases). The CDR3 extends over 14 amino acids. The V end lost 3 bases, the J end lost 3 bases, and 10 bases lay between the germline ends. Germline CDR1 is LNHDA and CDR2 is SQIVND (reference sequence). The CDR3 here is CASSMEGITDTQYF. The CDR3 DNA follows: TGTGCCAGTAGTATGGAGGGAATAACAGATACGCAGTATTTT.

The CDR3 DNA reads as TGTGCCAGCAGGAGTTGGGGAGAACTCCACTACGAGCAGTACTTC. It codes for CASRSWGELHYEQYF. This sequence joins TRBV27 and TRBJ2-7; possible D gene TRBD2, 5 bases. The CDR3 covers 15 residues. Germline V CDR1 and CDR2: MNHEY, SMNVEV (reference sequence). Trimming took 6 bases from V and 3 from J, leaving 18 bases between them.

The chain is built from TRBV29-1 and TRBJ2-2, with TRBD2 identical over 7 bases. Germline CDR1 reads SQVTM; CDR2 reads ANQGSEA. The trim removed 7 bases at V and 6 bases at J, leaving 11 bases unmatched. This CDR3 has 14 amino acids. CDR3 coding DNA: TGCAGCGCCGGAGGTGGGAGGGCCCCCGGGGAGCTGTTTTTT. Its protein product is CSAGGGRAPGELFF.

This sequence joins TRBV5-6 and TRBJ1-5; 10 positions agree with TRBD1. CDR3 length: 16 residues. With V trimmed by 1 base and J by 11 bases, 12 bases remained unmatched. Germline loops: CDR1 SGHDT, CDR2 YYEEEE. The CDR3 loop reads CASSLRETGGAGAQHF. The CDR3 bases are TGTGCCAGCAGCTTGAGGGAGACAGGGGGCGCGGGGGCCCAGCATTTT.

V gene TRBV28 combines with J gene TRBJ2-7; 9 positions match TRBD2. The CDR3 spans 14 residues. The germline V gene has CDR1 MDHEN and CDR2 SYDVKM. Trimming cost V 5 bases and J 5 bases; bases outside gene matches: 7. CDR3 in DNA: TGTGCCAGCAGTGTAGCGGGAGTAAGTAACGAGCAGTACTTC. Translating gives CASSVAGVSNEQYF.

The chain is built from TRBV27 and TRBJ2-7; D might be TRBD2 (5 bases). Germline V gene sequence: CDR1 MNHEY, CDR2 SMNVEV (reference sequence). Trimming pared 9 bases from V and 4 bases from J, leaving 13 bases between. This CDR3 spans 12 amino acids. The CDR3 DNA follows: TGTGCCAGTAGAACGGGGAGATACGAGCAGTACTTC. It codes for CASRTGRYEQYF.